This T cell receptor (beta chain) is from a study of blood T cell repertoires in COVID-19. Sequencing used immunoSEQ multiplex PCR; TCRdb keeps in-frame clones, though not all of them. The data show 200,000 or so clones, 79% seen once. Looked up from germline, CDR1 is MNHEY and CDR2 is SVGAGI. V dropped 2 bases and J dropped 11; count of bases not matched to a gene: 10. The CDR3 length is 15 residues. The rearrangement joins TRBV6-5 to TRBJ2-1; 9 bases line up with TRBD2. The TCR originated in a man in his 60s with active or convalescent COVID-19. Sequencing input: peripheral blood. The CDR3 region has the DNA TGTGCCAGCAGTTACGATGCTAGCGGGATTGCTAAGCAGTTCTTC. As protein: CASSYDASGIAKQFF.